A single sample is the source of the 9 T cell receptor beta chains below, sequenced in a study of T-cell reconstitution after alpha-beta-depleted transplantation in children. It was with unique molecular identifiers that the TCRbeta library was prepared. TCRdb used MiXCR to reprocess the PCR reads, holding one entry per CDR3 protein. The table lists 500,000 or so distinct CDR3 sequences, about an eighth of them singletons. Sequenced material: PBMCs, mostly from graft donor cells, taken 180 days after TCRalphabeta/CD19-depleted stem cell transplant. Receptor source: a female patient aged 2-9 years who had a stem cell transplant for aplastic anemia, so the T cells may come from the graft donor.

V gene TRBV28 combines with J gene TRBJ2-7; D gene ambiguous. CDR1 is MDHEN, CDR2 SYDVKM, per germline. The CDR3 covers 13 residues. Trimming pared 4 bases from V and 0 bases from J, leaving 7 bases between. CDR3 sequence reads: CASSSPDSYEQYV. CDR3 DNA sequence: TGTGCCAGCAGTTCCCCGGACTCCTACGAGCAGTACGTC.

This clonotype was seen a few times. V is TRBV18 and J is TRBJ2-3; 10 nucleotides agree with TRBD2. This CDR3 has 17 residues. Germline CDR1 and CDR2: KGHSH and LQKENI. Losses at the gene ends were 4 bases for V and 0 bases for J; bases not matched to a gene: 7. For the CDR3, the DNA is TGTGCCAGCTCACGGACTAGCGGAGGGGGGAGCACAGATACGCAGTATTTT. As protein: CASSRTSGGGSTDTQYF.

Ten or more counts support this clonotype. The V and J genes are TRBV29-1 and TRBJ2-3; D gene unclear. Germline V gives CDR1 SQVTM, CDR2 ANQGSEA. This CDR3 has 12 residues. The germline V and J ends were trimmed by 7 bases and 2 bases, with 10 bases remaining between them. The CDR3 spells CSATGPTDTQYF. The DNA of the CDR3 is TGCAGCGCTACCGGGCCCACAGATACGCAGTATTTT.

CDR3 protein: CASSLVLAGRSYNEQFF. In nucleotides, the CDR3 is TGCGCCAGCAGCTTGGTCTTAGCGGGGCGCTCCTACAATGAGCAGTTCTTC. The chain uses TRBV5-1 and TRBJ2-1; 8 nucleotides agree with TRBD2. Losses at the gene ends were 0 bases for V and 0 bases for J; bases not matched to a gene: 5. CDR1 is SGHRS and CDR2 is YFSETQ in the germline V gene. The CDR3 runs 17 residues.

This clonotype was seen many times. The chain employs TRBV5-1 and TRBJ2-7; D gene uncertain. Germline CDR1 and CDR2: SGHRS and YFSETQ. The length of the CDR3 is 12 residues. V lost 6 bases to trimming and J lost 1 base, with 8 bases between them. CDR3: CASNPGSYEQYV. DNA for the CDR3: TGCGCCAGCAACCCCGGATCCTACGAGCAGTACGTC.

The chain couples TRBV15 to TRBJ2-2; D is perhaps TRBD1 (8 bases). From germline, CDR1 is LNHNV and CDR2 YYDKDF (reference sequence). V lost 0 bases to trimming and J lost 7 bases, with 18 bases between them. This CDR3 contains 17 residues. CDR3 amino acids: CATSRDPRTGRGGELFF. CDR3 DNA: TGTGCCACCAGCAGAGATCCCCGGACAGGGAGGGGCGGGGAGCTGTTTTTT.

This chain joins TRBV2 and TRBJ2-7; 9 bases line up with TRBD2. The CDR3 has 13 residues. Germline values: CDR1 SNHLY, CDR2 FYNNEI. V was pared by 8 bases and J by 3 bases, with 5 bases of the junction left unmatched. CDR3 protein: CASRVSGSYEQYV. Written as DNA, the CDR3 is TGTGCCAGCCGCGTTAGCGGGAGCTACGAGCAGTACGTC.

This clonotype was counted between two and nine times. This rearrangement joins TRBV9 to TRBJ2-7; unclear D gene. Germline CDR1 SGDLS, CDR2 YYNGEE. This CDR3 has 13 amino acids. The V gene lost 0 bases and the J gene lost 5 bases, with 9 bases spanning the gap. The CDR3 loop reads CASSVASRNEQYF. CDR3 bases: TGTGCCAGCAGCGTAGCGAGCAGAAACGAGCAGTACTTC.

The V gene is TRBV4-1, the J gene TRBJ1-5; a possible D gene is TRBD1 (6 bases). V was trimmed by 3 bases and J by 5 bases, leaving 11 bases between them. Germline CDR1 reads MGHRA; CDR2 reads YSYEKL. The CDR3 extends over 14 amino acids. DNA for the CDR3: TGCGCCAGCAGCCAGCCAGGGGACTATCAGCCCCAGCATTTT. As protein: CASSQPGDYQPQHF.